The present TCR beta chain was sequenced within a study of early T cells in non-severe SARS-CoV-2 infection. Individually, cDNA molecules had unique molecular identifiers attached to them. TCRdb redid the calling of the 5' RACE reads with MiXCR, one entry per CDR3 protein. The table lists 25,000 to 35,000 distinct CDR3 sequences, about 3.9% of them singletons, with roughly 8% in the top ten. There are 13 residues in the CDR3. Between the trimmed V and J ends, which lost 5 bases and 1 base, there was a span of 8 bases. The germline gives CDR1 SGHAT, CDR2 FQNNGV. Study outcomes and limitations: Anti-spike CD8 responses were favored by VDJdb matching, which missed private and CD4 specificities.

This clonotype was seen repeatedly, ten times or more. Its target is not known. Sequences were obtained from whole blood. The TCR was taken from an adult who was a healthcare worker with PCR-confirmed SARS-CoV-2 infection or an uninfected control (not recorded which). V usage is TRBV11-2 and J usage is TRBJ1-2; D not resolved. The DNA for the CDR3 is TGTGCCAGCAGCCTACAGAGTAACTATGGCTACACCTTC. As protein: CASSLQSNYGYTF.